A selection of T cell receptor beta chains follows, all from one sample in a study of cytomegalovirus exposure and HLA in healthy donors. Libraries were prepared by immunoSEQ multiplex PCR; TCRdb keeps only in-frame clonotypes and omits some of them. The repertoire holds 100,000 to 150,000 clones, with about 78% as singletons. The sample consisted of PBMCs. These receptors all come from a young man in good health and CMV-seronegative. CDR3s include the opening cysteine and the closing phenylalanine or tryptophan. A D gene is named only where the DNA matches it firmly. Clone sizes are given selectively: once, few, many, or a class where the clone is expanded.

>NA|TRBV6-5|TRBJ2-5|NA
CASSAGAIGTQYF
TGTGCCAGCAGTGCGGGCGCAATTGGGACCCAGTACTTC
>NA|TRBV10-1|TRBJ2-1|NA
CASSNPPGGVTNEQFF
TGCGCCAGCAGTAATCCCCCCGGCGGGGTCACGAATGAGCAGTTCTTC
>NA|TRBV5-1|TRBJ1-1|NA
CASSLSFMGTSNTEAFF
TGCGCCAGCAGCTTGAGCTTTATGGGGACTTCGAACACTGAAGCTTTCTTT
>NA|TRBV5-5|TRBJ1-1|once
CASSLRQSLNTEAFF
TGTGCCAGCAGCCTCCGACAGAGCTTGAACACTGAAGCTTTCTTT
>NA|TRBV7-2|TRBJ1-3|once
CASSKGHSSGNTIYF
TGTGCCAGCAGCAAGGGACATAGCTCTGGAAACACCATATATTTT
>TRBD2|TRBV7-9|TRBJ2-3|NA
CASSAVRGGSDTQYF
TGTGCCAGCAGCGCGGTTAGGGGAGGGTCAGATACGCAGTATTTT
>NA|TRBV11-2|TRBJ2-7|NA
CASSPTLVDEQYF
TGTGCCAGCAGCCCGACTCTAGTAGACGAGCAGTACTTC
>TRBD2|TRBV27|TRBJ2-2|few
CASSARIAGGFTGELFF
TGTGCCAGCAGCGCGCGAATCGCGGGGGGGTTCACCGGGGAGCTGTTTTTT
>NA|TRBV7-6|TRBJ1-1|NA
CASSFQGSITEAFF
TGTGCCAGCAGTTTCCAGGGGTCTATCACTGAAGCTTTCTTT
>TRBD1|TRBV7-6|TRBJ1-1|few
CASSLEHGTGVEAFF
TGTGCCAGCAGCTTAGAGCACGGGACAGGGGTCGAGGCTTTCTTT
>NA|TRBV7-2|TRBJ1-3|few
CASSLVGGNTIYF
TGTGCCAGCAGCTTGGTCGGTGGAAACACCATATATTTT
>TRBD1|TRBV2|TRBJ2-5|NA
CASSARGTETQYF
TGTGCCAGCAGTGCCAGGGGGACAGAGACCCAGTACTTC
>TRBD1|TRBV18|TRBJ1-3|NA
CASSLIPGQKGNTIYF
TGTGCCAGCTCGCTAATTCCGGGACAGAAGGGAAACACCATATATTTT
>NA|TRBV5-1|TRBJ1-5|once
CASSLRGARNQPQHF
TGCGCCAGCAGCTTGCGGGGGGCCCGTAATCAGCCCCAGCATTTT
>NA|TRBV11-2|TRBJ2-1|NA
CASSLAGVVNEQFF
TGTGCCAGCAGCTTAGCGGGGGTTGTTAATGAGCAGTTCTTC
>TRBD1|TRBV6-5|TRBJ2-7|NA
CASSYSPGQASYEQYF
TGTGCCAGCAGTTACTCTCCGGGACAGGCCTCCTACGAGCAGTACTTC
>NA|TRBV5-1|TRBJ1-3|few
CASSFTGTFSGNTIYF
TGCGCCAGCAGCTTTACAGGGACCTTCTCTGGAAACACCATATATTTT
>TRBD1|TRBV6-5|TRBJ1-2|NA
CASSYQGGDGYTF
TGTGCCAGCAGTTACCAGGGGGGCGACGGCTACACCTTC
>NA|TRBV9|TRBJ1-2|NA
CASSPMTAGYYGYTF
TGTGCCAGCAGCCCGATGACAGCGGGATACTATGGCTACACCTTC
>NA|TRBV30|TRBJ2-7|NA
CAWSVGGGNYEQYF
TGTGCCTGGAGTGTAGGGGGGGGAAACTACGAGCAGTACTTC
>NA|TRBV9|TRBJ1-6|NA
CASSPRGGGGLPLHF
TGTGCCAGCAGCCCCAGGGGAGGGGGAGGTTTACCCCTCCACTTT
>NA|TRBV30|TRBJ2-5|NA
CAWSVKETQYF
TGTGCCTGGAGTGTCAAAGAGACCCAGTACTTC
>NA|TRBV2|TRBJ2-5|NA
CASRDSGQETQYF
TGTGCCAGCAGAGACTCCGGTCAAGAGACCCAGTACTTC
>TRBD2|TRBV5-6|TRBJ2-3|NA
CASSSKRGGATDTQYF
TGTGCCAGCAGCTCAAAGCGCGGGGGGGCGACAGATACGCAGTATTTT
>NA|TRBV2|TRBJ1-2|NA
CASSEAGRSYGYTF
TGTGCCAGCAGTGAGGCAGGCAGGTCCTATGGCTACACCTTC
>TRBD1|TRBV29-1|TRBJ2-1|once
CSVEDRYRGWYNEQFF
TGCAGCGTTGAAGATCGGTACAGGGGGTGGTACAATGAGCAGTTCTTC
>TRBD1|TRBV5-4|TRBJ2-1|NA
CASSSGTAENNEQFF
TGTGCCAGCAGCTCCGGGACAGCAGAAAACAATGAGCAGTTCTTC
>TRBD1|TRBV6-1|TRBJ2-2|few
CATSPRTGETGELFF
TGTGCCACGTCCCCAAGGACAGGGGAAACCGGGGAGCTGTTTTTT
>TRBD1|TRBV10-3|TRBJ1-2|NA
CAISEGTGLSNYGYTF
TGTGCCATCAGTGAGGGGACAGGGCTCTCTAACTATGGCTACACCTTC
>TRBD1|TRBV28|TRBJ2-5|NA
CASSDRDRGGGRTQYF
TGTGCCAGCAGTGACCGGGACAGGGGGGGCGGGCGGACCCAGTACTTC
>TRBD1|TRBV2|TRBJ1-5|few
CASSPGTGGFQPQHF
TGTGCCAGCAGTCCCGGGACAGGGGGCTTTCAGCCCCAGCATTTT
>NA|TRBV6-4|TRBJ1-1|once
CASSWGVNTEAFF
TGTGCCAGCAGTTGGGGGGTGAACACTGAAGCTTTCTTT
>NA|TRBV5-6|TRBJ2-3|NA
CASSFELVSDTQYF
TGTGCCAGCAGCTTTGAGTTGGTCTCAGATACGCAGTATTTT
>NA|TRBV5-4|TRBJ1-1|NA
CASSPGQPGSEAFF
TGTGCCAGCAGCCCTGGACAGCCCGGAAGTGAAGCTTTCTTT
>NA|TRBV6-5|TRBJ2-5|NA
CASSFRQYQETQYF
TGTGCCAGCAGTTTCAGGCAGTACCAAGAGACCCAGTACTTC
>NA|TRBV7-9|TRBJ2-1|NA
CASRTSGLREQFF
TGTGCCAGCAGGACAAGCGGGCTGCGAGAGCAGTTCTTC
>TRBD1|TRBV7-2|TRBJ1-1|few
CASGTTGATEAFF
TGTGCCAGCGGGACCACAGGGGCCACTGAAGCTTTCTTT